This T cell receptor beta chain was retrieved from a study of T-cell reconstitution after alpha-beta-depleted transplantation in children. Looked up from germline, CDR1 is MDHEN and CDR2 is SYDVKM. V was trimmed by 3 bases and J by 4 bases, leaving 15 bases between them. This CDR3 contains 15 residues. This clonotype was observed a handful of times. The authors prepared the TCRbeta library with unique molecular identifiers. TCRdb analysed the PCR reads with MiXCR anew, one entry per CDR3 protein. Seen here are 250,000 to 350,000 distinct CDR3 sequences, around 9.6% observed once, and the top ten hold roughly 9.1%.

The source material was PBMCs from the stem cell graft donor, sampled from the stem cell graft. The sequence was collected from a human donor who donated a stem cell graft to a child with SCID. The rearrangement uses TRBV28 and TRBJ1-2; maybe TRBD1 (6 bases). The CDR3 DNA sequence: TGTGCCAGCAGTTTTCCCCGCAGGGACACCTATGGCTACACCTTC. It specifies CASSFPRRDTYGYTF.